This entry lists 11 T cell receptor beta chains sequenced from one sample in a study of Graves' ophthalmopathy and Graves' hyperthyroidism. Amplified material comprised TCR beta CDR3 regions derived from RNA transcripts. The first round was an RT-PCR with HTBI primers, and the second round was a multiplex PCR. One entry per CDR3 protein results from TCRdb running MiXCR on the multiplex PCR reads. The repertoire holds 600,000 to 650,000 distinct CDR3 sequences, with 22% as singletons. Sequenced material: peripheral blood. The receptors stem from a woman aged 18 to 35 with stable Graves' hyperthyroidism. Some clones in this sample may be carry-over from other donors' samples.

This clonotype was counted many times. V usage is TRBV30 and J usage is TRBJ2-7; no reliable D call. This CDR3 is built from 13 residues. V lost 3 bases and J lost 0, with 9 bases in between. Germline lookup yields CDR1 GTSNPN and CDR2 SVGIG (reference sequence). This chain's CDR3 is CAWRYGSSYEQYF. The CDR3 DNA follows: TGTGCCTGGAGATACGGCAGCTCCTACGAGCAGTACTTC.

The chain carries TRBV2 and TRBJ2-5; 11 bases match TRBD2. V lost 8 bases and J lost 4; bases outside the gene matches: 6. The germline V gene encodes CDR1 SNHLY and CDR2 FYNNEI. This CDR3 has 14 residues. CDR3 sequence reads: CASQGTSGGETQYF. The CDR3 DNA sequence: TGTGCCAGCCAGGGGACTAGCGGTGGAGAGACCCAGTACTTC.

This clonotype was seen a handful of times. The V call is TRBV24-1, the J call TRBJ2-2, with 8 positions matching TRBD2. The V and J ends lost 7 bases and 3 bases, in that order; junction bases with no gene match: 6. The CDR3 totals 15 residues. Germline V gene data show CDR1 as KGHDR and CDR2 as SFDVKD. Here the CDR3 reads CATRQGTRDTGELFF. The CDR3 DNA is TGTGCCACCAGGCAGGGGACTAGGGACACCGGGGAGCTGTTTTTT.

This clonotype was detected ten times or more. This chain links TRBV11-2 with TRBJ2-7, with D perhaps matching TRBD2 (6 bases). Germline V gives CDR1 SGHAT, CDR2 FQNNGV. Trimming removed 4 bases from V and 6 bases from J, with 19 bases in between. The CDR3 is 15 amino acids. CDR3 amino acids: CASSSPSTRGSEQYF. The DNA of the CDR3 is TGTGCCAGCAGCTCTCCCTCGACTCGGGGGTCCGAGCAGTACTTC.

This clonotype turned up a few times. The chain links TRBV12-3 or TRBV12-4 to TRBJ2-7; 7 bases map to TRBD1. The CDR3 runs to 15 residues. The J segment lost 2 bases and the V segment lost 0 bases, leaving 4 bases of the junction unmatched. The CDR3 DNA is TGTGCCAGCAGTTTAGCTCGGGACAGTCCCTACGAGCAGTACTTC. It encodes CASSLARDSPYEQYF.

Comments on this clonotype: The junction and the germline gene differ at one end; a read error may be behind it. CDR3 region: CASSEAAGGCYDQYF. DNA of the CDR3: TGTGCCAGCAGTGAAGCAGCGGGAGGATGCTACGATCAGTACTTC. This chain joins TRBV6-1 and TRBJ2-7; 9 bases fit TRBD2. Per germline, CDR1 MNHNS and CDR2 SASEGT. The CDR3 sequence is 15 residues long.

The table lists this clonotype with many counts. The chain has TRBV6-1 and TRBJ1-2, with a possible D match to TRBD1 (5 bases). The CDR3 spans 12 residues. V lost 4 bases and J 8 bases, leaving 11 bases between the germline ends. Germline lookup yields CDR1 MNHNS and CDR2 SASEGT. CDR3 amino acids: CASSVSGNGYTF. The CDR3, as DNA: TGTGCCAGCAGTGTTTCAGGGAACGGCTACACCTTC.

V and J are TRBV20-1 and TRBJ2-5; TRBD1 is a possible D gene (6 bases). CDR3 length: 13 amino acids. The V end lost 1 base, the J end lost 4 bases, and 10 bases lay between the germline ends. Germline V lookup: CDR1 DFQATT, CDR2 SNEGSKA (reference sequence). The DNA for the CDR3 is TGCAGTGCTAGAGTGGGGGCGAGAGAGACCCAGTACTTC. Its translation is CSARVGARETQYF.

A remark on this clonotype: A read error may produce the germline difference seen at one junction end. CDR3 nucleotide sequence: TGTGCCAGCAGCATTCGAGACAAAAACATTAAGTACTTC. The encoded protein is CASSIRDKNIKYF. The chain is built from TRBV11-1 and TRBJ2-4; D is ambiguous. Per the germline V gene, CDR1 is SGHAT and CDR2 is FQDESV (reference sequence). The CDR3 totals 13 residues. The complete variable domain, with remaining parts taken from reference TRBV11-1 and TRBJ2-4, reads EAEVAQSPRYKITEKSQAVAFWCDPISGHATLYWYRQILGQGPELLVQFQDESVVDDSQLPKDRFSAERLKGVDSTLKIQPAELGDSAMYLCASSIRDKNIKYFGAGTRLSVL.

The J gene is TRBJ1-5, the V gene TRBV28, with D unresolved. The CDR3 has 14 residues. CDR1 is MDHEN, CDR2 SYDVKM, per germline. Trimming left V 2 bases short and J 2 bases short, with 7 bases between. CDR3 loop: CASSLNIRNQPQHF. Here the CDR3 DNA reads TGTGCCAGCAGTTTAAACATCCGCAATCAGCCCCAGCATTTT.

This clonotype was seen at least ten times. This rearrangement joins TRBV4-2 to TRBJ2-7, with unresolved D. This CDR3 has 15 residues. CDR1 is LGHNA and CDR2 is YNFKEQ in the germline V gene. V was trimmed by 1 base and J by 0 bases, leaving 10 bases between them. In nucleotides, the CDR3 is TGTGCCAGCAGCCAAGGCTCGGACGCCTCCTACGAGCAGTACTTC. This sequence encodes CASSQGSDASYEQYF.